Included here is one T cell receptor (beta chain) sequence, with context. This clonotype was seen a handful of times. Its antigen is still unknown. Base qualities are missing; no much larger clone stands one base away. This sample was taken from a study of T cell repertoires in aging, cancer and after chemotherapy (dated by TCRdb to about 2019). At the level of the whole study: Donors were distributed across six age groups ranging from 30 or younger to 70 or older, with at least three individuals included per group. Healthy donor control TCR repertoires were recorded over several months to years and showed clear clonal overlap across re-sampling. The full dataset contained around 10 million TCR reads. The study profiled peripheral blood TCR beta repertoires from healthy donors and cancer patients to examine immunoaging and T cell reconstitution after chemotherapy. The cohort comprised about 220 cancer patients, roughly 94 with hematological and over 110 with solid cancers, plus 95 healthy donors as a reference group. What the study reported, not specific to this receptor: Compared with age-matched healthy donors, untreated patients with hematological or solid cancers had significantly lower TCR diversity and higher clonality in blood. It was noted by the authors that conclusions about immunological memory after chemotherapy cannot be drawn from the repertoire data. Declining TCR diversity with age in healthy donors was mainly explained by loss of richness; in cancer patients, loss of evenness also contributed. In both cancer cohorts, median generation probability rose over the chemotherapy interval, which suggests that the repertoire was reconstituted through rebound thymic output.

Instead of sorted cells or RNA, genomic DNA extracted from peripheral blood served as the source for amplifying TCR beta rearrangements. Using a mixed TRB-A/B primer pool, multiplex touch-down PCR amplified rearranged TRB sequences covering the V, D and J segments. Illumina adapters and sample indices were attached to the amplicons through two consecutive PCR reactions run with Phusion HS II polymerase. Amplicons were gel-purified using the NucleoSpin Gel and PCR Clean-up kit and were subsequently checked with Qubit and an Agilent 2100 Bioanalyzer. Libraries were sequenced on an Illumina MiSeq using 600-cycle, single-indexed, paired-end runs. The authors' pipeline ran thus. TRB sequences were processed with MiXCR versions 2.12 and 3.0.5. Each unique CDR3 nucleotide sequence was counted as one clone, and only productive sequences with at least two reads were retained. The repertoire metrics were Shannon diversity, evenness, clonality (defined as one minus evenness), and alpha-parameterized diversity profiles covering alpha 0 to 5. Generation probabilities of clones in paired pre- and post-chemotherapy samples were computed with the IGoR algorithm. TCRdb reanalyzed the raw reads on its own, using fastp at Q25 for trimming and MiXCR for clone calling, and kept in-frame beta chains. Entries are consolidated by CDR3 protein sequence, retaining the most common genes and DNA. The authors' filters were not applied to this entry. This sample has 13,000 or so distinct CDR3 sequences in its table, and roughly 25% of those were observed once. The ten largest make up approximately 52% of the sample.

This TCR was sampled from a human donor in good health. The sequencing sample was made of blood.

The CDR3 here reads CASRTASSYEQYF. The DNA sequence is TGTGCCAGCAGGACAGCCAGCTCCTACGAGCAGTACTTC. Recombination connected TRBV6-5 to TRBJ2-7; the D gene is possibly TRBD1, with 5 bases matching. In the germline V gene, CDR1 corresponds to MNHEY and CDR2 to SVGAGI. V was cut back by 6 bases and J by 0 bases, leaving a gap of 9 bases between them. The CDR3 goes from the cysteine to the phenylalanine over 13 residues. The read is trimmed to its CDR3 DNA, 39 bases read in frame from base 1.